A selection of T cell receptor beta chains follows, all from one sample in a study of blood T cell repertoires in COVID-19. The data were produced by immunoSEQ multiplex PCR, yet TCRdb's version contains in-frame clones alone and is incomplete. Among roughly 68,000 clones listed, 70% to 85% were seen once. Sequenced sample: peripheral blood. These receptors all stem from a woman in her fifties or sixties with acute or convalescent COVID-19. Both conserved end residues are part of each CDR3. The order of the fields is CDR3 DNA, CDR3 protein, clone size, D gene, J gene, V gene. The D gene is left open where the match is weak. Clone sizes are given selectively: once, few, many, or a class where the clone is expanded.

TGTGCCAGCAGTTTCGGGTACAACTATGGCTACACCTTC	CASSFGYNYGYTF	few	NA	TRBJ1-2	TRBV6-5
TGTGCCAGCAGCCATATTGGACAGTTTAGCAATCAGCCCCAGCATTTT	CASSHIGQFSNQPQHF	once	NA	TRBJ1-5	TRBV7-8
TGCAGTGCTAGTCCAGGGCCCTATGGCTACACCTTC	CSASPGPYGYTF	NA	NA	TRBJ1-2	TRBV20-1
TGTGCCAGCTCACCTCGGACAGGGGGCGGCACCGGGGAGCTGTTTTTT	CASSPRTGGGTGELFF	NA	TRBD1	TRBJ2-2	TRBV18
TGTGCCAGTAGCCCCCCGCTGCGGGAACCGGGACAGGGGTCTTTATTTGGCTACACCTTC	CASSPPLREPGQGSLFGYTF	few	TRBD1	TRBJ1-2	TRBV19
TGCGCCAGCAGTGATCAAGACAGGGGTATTTTCTTT	CASSDQDRGIFF	NA	TRBD1	TRBJ1-1	TRBV10-1
TGTGCCAGCAGCGTAGGTCTAGCGGGTCAATACAATGAGCAGTTCTTC	CASSVGLAGQYNEQFF	NA	TRBD2	TRBJ2-1	TRBV9
TGTGCCAGCAGCAAAATGGCCGCGGGACAGGGGCTCCATGAGCAGTTCTTC	CASSKMAAGQGLHEQFF	NA	TRBD1	TRBJ2-1	TRBV7-6
TGTGCCAGCAGTTCTACCGGGACAGGAGCTAACTATGGCTACACCTTC	CASSSTGTGANYGYTF	NA	TRBD1	TRBJ1-2	TRBV28
TGCGCCAGCAGCCCGGAAGGGACAGAGAGCAATGAGCAGTTCTTC	CASSPEGTESNEQFF	once	TRBD1	TRBJ2-1	TRBV5-1
TGTGCCAGCACATTAGGGGGCTCCTACGAGCAGTACTTC	CASTLGGSYEQYF	NA	NA	TRBJ2-7	TRBV6-4
TGTGCCAGCAGCCCGGGGACTAGCGGGCAGTGGGGAGATACGCAGTATTTT	CASSPGTSGQWGDTQYF	NA	TRBD2	TRBJ2-3	TRBV3-1/TRBV3-2
TGCGCCAGCAGCTTGTCTGAGGGTCTGAACACTGAAGCTTTCTTT	CASSLSEGLNTEAFF	NA	NA	TRBJ1-1	TRBV5-1
TGTGCCAGCAGTGAAGCGGGCACTTACACTGAAGCTTTCTTT	CASSEAGTYTEAFF	NA	NA	TRBJ1-1	TRBV6-1
TGTGCCGCGTATACGACAGGGGAACCCACTGAAGCTTTCTTT	CAAYTTGEPTEAFF	once	TRBD1	TRBJ1-1	TRBV3-1/TRBV3-2
TGTGCCAGCAGTCGCCTGGGACAGGGGTTGAATGAGCAGTTCTTC	CASSRLGQGLNEQFF	few	TRBD1	TRBJ2-1	TRBV27
TGTGCCAGCAGTTCACAGGGTAATTATGGCTACACCTTC	CASSSQGNYGYTF	NA	NA	TRBJ1-2	TRBV28
TGTGCCAGCAGTTTAGCTGCGGGAGGGCTGTGGGTACAAGAGACCCAGTACTTC	CASSLAAGGLWVQETQYF	NA	TRBD2	TRBJ2-5	TRBV28